Listed below are T cell receptor beta chains from one sample, sequenced in a study of CD8 T cells in ankylosing spondylitis. TCRdb independently ran MiXCR on the 5' RACE reads; one entry per CDR3 protein. The sample holds approximately 520,000 distinct CDR3 sequences, 5.3% seen once. Sequences were obtained from blood, either unsorted or a sorted T cell fraction (not recorded which). Receptors were obtained from a male donor with ankylosing spondylitis. The CDR3 runs from the conserved cysteine through the conserved F or W. Fields, in order: clone size, D gene, V gene, J gene, CDR3 DNA, CDR3 protein. A D gene is named only where the DNA matches it firmly. The size field is filled for only some rows; it gives once, few, many or a size class.

clone size: many; D gene: .; V gene: TRBV4-1; J gene: TRBJ1-5; CDR3 DNA: TGCGCCAGCAGCCAAGAGGGAGCTGGGCGACAGCCCCAGCATTTT; CDR3 protein: CASSQEGAGRQPQHF
clone size: many; D gene: .; V gene: TRBV15; J gene: TRBJ2-5; CDR3 DNA: TGTGCCACCAGCAGAGACGGGGAGACCCAGTACTTC; CDR3 protein: CATSRDGETQYF
clone size: many; D gene: .; V gene: TRBV20-1; J gene: TRBJ2-7; CDR3 DNA: TGCAGTGCTGGGCTTTGGGCCTACGAGCAGTACTTC; CDR3 protein: CSAGLWAYEQYF
clone size: many; D gene: .; V gene: TRBV7-9; J gene: TRBJ1-1; CDR3 DNA: TGTGCCAGCAGCTTAGGGTTCCGGGGGACGGCTTTCTTT; CDR3 protein: CASSLGFRGTAFF
clone size: many; D gene: TRBD1; V gene: TRBV5-6; J gene: TRBJ2-3; CDR3 DNA: TGTGCCAGCAGCTTGAGGCAGGGGGCTAGCACAGATACGCAGTATTTT; CDR3 protein: CASSLRQGASTDTQYF
clone size: few; D gene: .; V gene: TRBV3-1; J gene: TRBJ1-5; CDR3 DNA: TGTGCCAGCAGCCAGGGAATGGATCAGCCCCAGCATTTT; CDR3 protein: CASSQGMDQPQHF
clone size: many; D gene: .; V gene: TRBV18; J gene: TRBJ2-3; CDR3 DNA: TGTGCCAGCTCACCACGGTTCGCTAGCACAGATACGCAGTATTTT; CDR3 protein: CASSPRFASTDTQYF
clone size: many; D gene: .; V gene: TRBV5-1; J gene: TRBJ2-1; CDR3 DNA: TGCGCCAGCAGCCCAACAGGAGCCAACAATGAGCAGTTCTTC; CDR3 protein: CASSPTGANNEQFF
clone size: many; D gene: .; V gene: TRBV7-2; J gene: TRBJ2-7; CDR3 DNA: TGTGCCAGCAATACTAGGGGAGGTACCAGGGAGCAGTACTTC; CDR3 protein: CASNTRGGTREQYF
clone size: few; D gene: TRBD2; V gene: TRBV29-1; J gene: TRBJ2-5; CDR3 DNA: TGCAGCGTTGGGCTAGCGGGAGTGTCGGAGACCCAGTACTTC; CDR3 protein: CSVGLAGVSETQYF
clone size: many; D gene: TRBD2; V gene: TRBV4-2; J gene: TRBJ2-1; CDR3 DNA: TGTGCCAGCAGCCAAGATTACGGGACTAGCGGTTACAATGAGCAGTTCTTC; CDR3 protein: CASSQDYGTSGYNEQFF
clone size: many; D gene: .; V gene: TRBV4-3; J gene: TRBJ2-1; CDR3 DNA: TGCGCCAGCAGCCAGGTCCAAGGGGTAATGTCCTACAATGAGCAGTTCTTC; CDR3 protein: CASSQVQGVMSYNEQFF
clone size: many; D gene: TRBD1; V gene: TRBV5-1; J gene: TRBJ1-5; CDR3 DNA: TGCGCCAGCAGCGTACAGGGGGAATGGAATCAGCCCCAGCATTTT; CDR3 protein: CASSVQGEWNQPQHF
clone size: few; D gene: .; V gene: TRBV5-1; J gene: TRBJ2-1; CDR3 DNA: TGCGCCAGCAGCCAGCGGTCGAGCTCCTACAATGAGCAGTTCTTC; CDR3 protein: CASSQRSSSYNEQFF
clone size: many; D gene: .; V gene: TRBV7-8; J gene: TRBJ2-2; CDR3 DNA: TGTGCCAGCAGCTTATGGGACATCACCGGGGAGCTGTTTTTT; CDR3 protein: CASSLWDITGELFF
clone size: many; D gene: .; V gene: TRBV9; J gene: TRBJ1-1; CDR3 DNA: TGTGCCAGCAGCGTAGTCGGCTGGGGGGACACTGAAGCTTTCTTT; CDR3 protein: CASSVVGWGDTEAFF
clone size: few; D gene: .; V gene: TRBV6-1; J gene: TRBJ2-1; CDR3 DNA: TGTGCCAGCAGTGTCAGGGAACCCTACAATGAGCAGTTCTTC; CDR3 protein: CASSVREPYNEQFF
clone size: many; D gene: .; V gene: TRBV3-1; J gene: TRBJ2-1; CDR3 DNA: TGTGCCAGCAGCCAAGGGGAGTGGGGGTACAATGAGCAGTTCTTC; CDR3 protein: CASSQGEWGYNEQFF
clone size: few; D gene: .; V gene: TRBV20-1; J gene: TRBJ2-5; CDR3 DNA: TGCAGTGCTAGGGATCGGGTTAGGGGGGAGACCCAGTACTTC; CDR3 protein: CSARDRVRGETQYF
clone size: many; D gene: TRBD1; V gene: TRBV4-1; J gene: TRBJ2-7; CDR3 DNA: TGCGCCAGCAGCCAGAAGGGGGCCGCCTCCTACGAGCAGTACTTC; CDR3 protein: CASSQKGAASYEQYF
clone size: few; D gene: TRBD2; V gene: TRBV7-9; J gene: TRBJ2-7; CDR3 DNA: TGTGCCTCCGGGGGGGGTCTCTCCTACGAGCAGTACTTC; CDR3 protein: CASGGGLSYEQYF
clone size: many; D gene: TRBD1; V gene: TRBV4-1; J gene: TRBJ2-7; CDR3 DNA: TGCGCCAGCAGCCAACACAGGGGGACGGGTTTCTACGAGCAGTACTTC; CDR3 protein: CASSQHRGTGFYEQYF
clone size: many; D gene: .; V gene: TRBV27; J gene: TRBJ2-3; CDR3 DNA: TGTGCCAGCAGTTTAAAGGGCGGGTTCCCCACAGATACGCAGTATTTT; CDR3 protein: CASSLKGGFPTDTQYF
clone size: many; D gene: TRBD2; V gene: TRBV11-2; J gene: TRBJ2-1; CDR3 DNA: TGTGCCAGCAGCTCCCCGGGGAGGGCAGGCCTCAGCTCCTACAATGAGCAGTTCTTC; CDR3 protein: CASSSPGRAGLSSYNEQFF
clone size: many; D gene: .; V gene: TRBV12-3/TRBV12-4; J gene: TRBJ1-1; CDR3 DNA: TGTGCCAGCAGTGGAGTTTATGGGAACACTGAAGCTTTCTTT; CDR3 protein: CASSGVYGNTEAFF
clone size: .; D gene: .; V gene: TRBV29-1; J gene: TRBJ1-2; CDR3 DNA: TGCAGCGCCGAGGGTGGCTACACCTTC; CDR3 protein: CSAEGGYTF
clone size: few; D gene: .; V gene: TRBV10-2; J gene: TRBJ2-7; CDR3 DNA: TGCGCCAGCAGTGAGGTAGGACCCCTCTACGAGCAGTACTTC; CDR3 protein: CASSEVGPLYEQYF
clone size: many; D gene: .; V gene: TRBV24-1; J gene: TRBJ2-7; CDR3 DNA: TGTGCCACCAGTGGGACATCCTCCTACGAGCAGTACTTC; CDR3 protein: CATSGTSSYEQYF
clone size: .; D gene: TRBD1; V gene: TRBV18; J gene: TRBJ2-5; CDR3 DNA: TGTGCCAGCTCACAACAGGGGGCTGAAGAGACCCAGTACTTC; CDR3 protein: CASSQQGAEETQYF